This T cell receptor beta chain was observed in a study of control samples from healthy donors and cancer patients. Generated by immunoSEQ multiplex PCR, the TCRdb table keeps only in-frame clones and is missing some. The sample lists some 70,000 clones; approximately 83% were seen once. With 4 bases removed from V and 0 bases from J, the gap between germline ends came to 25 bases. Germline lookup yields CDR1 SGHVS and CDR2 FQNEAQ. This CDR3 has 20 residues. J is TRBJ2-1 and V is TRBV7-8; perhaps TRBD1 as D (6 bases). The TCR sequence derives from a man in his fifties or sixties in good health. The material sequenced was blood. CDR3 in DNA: TGTGCCAGCAGCTCCAGAGCCGGGACAAAAATCTCTAGCTCCTACAATGAGCAGTTCTTC. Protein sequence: CASSSRAGTKISSSYNEQFF.